Following are 27 T cell receptor beta chains from one sample sequenced in a study of CD8+ T cells in alopecia areata (dated by TCRdb to 2016 to 2018). Taken with the paper, the label for time point translates to: baseline before oral tofacitinib. Library prep was done by the immunoSEQ multiplex PCR assay. To provide template for TCR sequencing, every sample had RNA extracted and reverse transcribed into cDNA. This immuneACCESS table, as held by TCRdb, lists in-frame sequences with V and J called but not all clones. Of the missing ones, under half trace to an unresolved V gene in checked studies; the others have no known cause. This sample lists roughly 130,000 clones; around 50% were detected once. The top ten clonotypes cover 4.5% of the sample. This sample comprised CD4+ T cells sorted from blood, obtained at week 0. Every receptor here comes from a human donor with alopecia areata.

This chain joins TRBV2 and TRBJ2-2; 7 bases map to TRBD2. The V gene's germline CDR1 is SNHLY and CDR2 FYNNEI. There are 16 residues in the CDR3. The V and J ends lost 8 bases and 2 bases, in that order; junction bases with no gene match: 11. Here the CDR3 DNA reads TGTGCCAGCGGGTGGTCCAGGGAGGGAAACACCGGGGAGCTGTTTTTT. This translates into CASGWSREGNTGELFF.

This sequence joins TRBV2 and TRBJ2-5; the D is unclear. CDR1 SNHLY and CDR2 FYNNEI come from the germline V gene. The CDR3 covers 14 residues. V was trimmed by 2 bases and J by 5 bases, leaving 12 bases between them. The CDR3 coding sequence is TGTGCCAGCAGTGAATCCTTAATTGGGGAGACCCAGTACTTC. This encodes CASSESLIGETQYF.

V is TRBV6-5 and J is TRBJ1-5; 7 nucleotides match TRBD1. Germline CDR1 MNHEY, CDR2 SVGAGI. The V gene end was trimmed by 1 base and the J gene end by 6 bases; junction bases not matched to a gene: 6. There are 15 residues in the CDR3. The CDR3 DNA reads as TGTGCCAGCAGTTACTACACAGGGGAGGGTCAGCCCCAGCATTTT. Protein product: CASSYYTGEGQPQHF.

V is TRBV5-4 and J is TRBJ2-5, with TRBD2 matching 11 bases. The junction had 10 bases not matched to a gene; V was cut back by 4 bases and J by 5 bases. Looked up from germline, CDR1 is SGHNT and CDR2 is YYREEE (reference sequence). The CDR3 contains 16 residues. CDR3 coding DNA: TGTGCCAGCAGCAAACAACTAGCGGGGGTTGGGGAGACCCAGTACTTC. This sequence encodes CASSKQLAGVGETQYF.

The chain combines TRBV6-5 with TRBJ2-7; 7 bases match TRBD1. Germline V gives CDR1 MNHEY, CDR2 SVGAGI. This CDR3 region has 13 residues. The trim removed 4 bases at V and 5 bases at J, leaving 5 bases unmatched. The CDR3 loop is CASSLVTGDEQYF. CDR3 DNA: TGTGCCAGCAGTTTGGTAACAGGGGACGAGCAGTACTTC.

The V gene is TRBV6-5, the J gene TRBJ1-2; no reliable D call. V shed 2 bases and J shed 8 bases, with 12 bases lying between them. The CDR3 sequence is 13 residues long. Germline lookup yields CDR1 MNHEY and CDR2 SVGAGI. DNA for the CDR3: TGTGCCAGCAGTTACGGTCACTTGCAGGGCTACACCTTC. Protein product: CASSYGHLQGYTF.

This chain uses TRBV2 with TRBJ2-5; TRBD1 or TRBD2 may be the D gene (6 bases each). This CDR3 spans 15 amino acids. V dropped 4 bases and J dropped 2 bases, with 14 bases sitting between them. The V gene's germline CDR1 is SNHLY and CDR2 FYNNEI. The CDR3 region is CASSVEGGKQETQYF. The CDR3 nucleotides read TGTGCCAGCAGTGTAGAGGGGGGAAAACAAGAGACCCAGTACTTC.

This clone came up a few times. The gene calls are TRBV5-4 and TRBJ2-6; 10 bases align to TRBD2. The junction had 7 bases not matched to a gene; V was cut back by 4 bases and J by 0 bases. CDR3 length: 18 amino acids. Germline V gene data show CDR1 as SGHNT and CDR2 as YYREEE (reference sequence). The CDR3 region is CASSGERGGHSGANVLTF. The CDR3 region has the DNA TGTGCCAGCAGCGGGGAGCGGGGGGGCCACTCTGGGGCCAACGTCCTGACTTTC.

This clone was detected only a few times. The chain links TRBV9 to TRBJ2-1; 8 nucleotides match TRBD1. V lost 2 bases and J lost 7; bases outside the gene matches: 8. This CDR3 comprises 15 residues. Germline V gene data show CDR1 as SGDLS and CDR2 as YYNGEE. The CDR3 spells CASSVIAGGWNEQFF. DNA for the CDR3: TGTGCCAGCAGCGTTATTGCAGGGGGCTGGAATGAGCAGTTCTTC.

The gene calls are TRBV28 and TRBJ2-2; TRBD2 is a possible D gene (6 bases). CDR3 length: 15 amino acids. Trimming left V 7 bases short and J 7 bases short, with 19 bases between. Germline-derived CDR1 and CDR2 are MDHEN and SYDVKM. CDR3 bases: TGTGCCAGCACCCCGTCGGGAGAGGTGGGCGGGGAGCTGTTTTTT. It is translated as CASTPSGEVGGELFF.

The rearrangement joins TRBV7-8 to TRBJ2-5, with D perhaps TRBD2 (6 bases). This CDR3 is 15 amino acids long. Trimming cost V 2 bases and J 5 bases, with 15 bases left between them. CDR1 and CDR2 (germline): SGHVS, FQNEAQ. The CDR3 DNA follows: TGTGCCAGCAGCTTATACCCCGGCGCGGGGGAGACCCAGTACTTC. Amino acids: CASSLYPGAGETQYF. Using reference TRBV7-8 and TRBJ2-5 for the parts outside the CDR3, the full variable domain is GAGVSQSPRYKVAKRGQDVALRCDPISGHVSLFWYQQALGQGPEFLTYFQNEAQLDKSGLPSDRFFAERPEGSVSTLKIQRTQQEDSAVYLCASSLYPGAGETQYFGPGTRLLVL.

The chain joins TRBV4-1 to TRBJ1-1, with a tentative D call TRBD1 (5 bases). The CDR3 extends over 17 amino acids. Trimming pared 5 bases from V and 5 bases from J, leaving 24 bases between. Germline CDR1 is MGHRA and CDR2 is YSYEKL. Written as DNA, the CDR3 is TGCGCCAGCAGCGTCAGAGAGCAGGGCAGTTTCGGAACTGAAGCTTTCTTT. Translating it yields CASSVREQGSFGTEAFF.

The chain joins TRBV4-1 to TRBJ2-2, with 7 bases identical to TRBD1. In germline, CDR1 is MGHRA, CDR2 YSYEKL. V lost 3 bases to trimming and J lost 5 bases; unmatched junction nucleotides: 3. This CDR3 comprises 14 residues. Here the CDR3 DNA reads TGCGCCAGCAGCCACTACAGGGGAACCGGGGAGCTGTTTTTT. As protein: CASSHYRGTGELFF.

V is TRBV30 and J is TRBJ1-1, with D unclear. This CDR3 is built from 12 residues. V lost 1 base and J lost 0, with 3 bases in between. CDR1 GTSNPN and CDR2 SVGIG come from the germline V gene (reference sequence). CDR3 loop: CAWSDMNTEAFF. The CDR3 DNA is TGTGCCTGGAGTGACATGAACACTGAAGCTTTCTTT.

V and J are TRBV7-9 and TRBJ2-7; 9 bases match TRBD2. The CDR3 is 14 residues long. CDR1 is SEHNR, CDR2 FQNEAQ, per germline (reference sequence). J was trimmed by 3 bases and V by 4 bases; bases with no gene match: 4. The DNA for the CDR3 is TGTGCCAGCAGCTGGCGGGGGGGCGGCTACGAGCAGTACTTC. This codes for CASSWRGGGYEQYF.

This clone was found a few times. This rearrangement joins TRBV30 to TRBJ1-1; the match to TRBD1 covers 8 bases. V was clipped by 5 bases and J by 5 bases; unmatched bases: 4. Germline-derived CDR1 and CDR2 are GTSNPN and SVGIG (reference sequence). The CDR3 spans 12 residues. The CDR3 region has the DNA TGTGCCTGGGGTACAGGGGGAACTGAAGCTTTCTTT. This encodes CAWGTGGTEAFF.

The genes are TRBV19 and TRBJ2-1; D gene unclear. Looked up from germline, CDR1 is LNHDA and CDR2 is SQIVND (reference sequence). Trimming removed 2 bases from V and 4 bases from J, with 6 bases in between. The CDR3 spans 13 residues. CDR3 nucleotides: TGTGCCAGTAGTATAACGGAGTACAATGAGCAGTTCTTC. This codes for CASSITEYNEQFF. Supplemented by reference TRBV19 and TRBJ2-1, the full variable domain reads DGGITQSPKYLFRKEGQNVTLSCEQNLNHDAMYWYRQDPGQGLRLIYYSQIVNDFQKGDIAEGYSVSREKKESFPLTVTSAQKNPTAFYLCASSITEYNEQFFGPGTRLTVL.

The chain recombines TRBV30 with TRBJ2-1; 11 bases are shared with TRBD2. Germline V gene sequence: CDR1 GTSNPN, CDR2 SVGIG (reference sequence). The V gene end was trimmed by 0 bases and the J gene end by 4 bases; junction bases not matched to a gene: 8. This CDR3 spans 17 amino acids. This CDR3 reads CAWSVALTSGSYNEQFF. In nucleotides, the CDR3 is TGTGCCTGGAGTGTAGCCCTAACTAGCGGGAGTTACAATGAGCAGTTCTTC.

CDR3 in amino acids: CSATVQPAQYF. In nucleotides, the CDR3 is TGCAGTGCTACAGTACAGCCTGCCCAGTACTTC. The chain couples TRBV20-1 to TRBJ2-5; D remains unclear. V was trimmed by 4 bases and J by 9 bases, leaving 12 bases between them. Germline V gene sequence: CDR1 DFQATT, CDR2 SNEGSKA (reference sequence). The length of the CDR3 is 11 residues.

The chain is built from TRBV5-1 and TRBJ2-1; D is unresolved. V lost 7 bases, J lost 4 bases, and 12 bases lay in between. CDR1 and CDR2 (germline): SGHRS, YFSETQ. The CDR3 totals 13 residues. This CDR3 is CASRPPPYNEQFF. CDR3 nucleotide sequence: TGCGCCAGCCGTCCCCCACCATACAATGAGCAGTTCTTC.

The chain has TRBV25-1 and TRBJ2-2, with 8 bases fitting TRBD2. The CDR3 consists of 15 residues. The V gene end was trimmed by 1 base and the J gene end by 6 bases; junction bases not matched to a gene: 4. Germline loops: CDR1 MGHDK, CDR2 SYGVNS. CDR3 sequence: CASSESAAGAGELFF. The CDR3 coding sequence is TGTGCCAGCAGTGAATCTGCAGCGGGAGCCGGGGAGCTGTTTTTT.

The CDR3 sequence is CASSLGRSSPGELFF. In nucleotides, the CDR3 is TGTGCCAGCAGCTTGGGGCGGTCCTCCCCCGGGGAGCTGTTTTTT. V gene TRBV5-4 combines with J gene TRBJ2-2; D remains unclear. With 0 bases removed from V and 6 bases from J, the gap between germline ends came to 12 bases. Germline V lookup: CDR1 SGHNT, CDR2 YYREEE (reference sequence). This CDR3 has 15 residues. The full variable domain, rest sourced from reference TRBV5-4 and TRBJ2-2, is ETGVTQSPTHLIKTRGQQVTLRCSSQSGHNTVSWYQQALGQGPQFIFQYYREEENGRGNFPPRFSGLQFPNYSSELNVNALELDDSALYLCASSLGRSSPGELFFGEGSRLTVL.

The chain couples TRBV30 to TRBJ1-1, with TRBD1 as a possible D gene (5 bases). Trimming pared 0 bases from V and 9 bases from J, leaving 11 bases between. CDR1 is GTSNPN, CDR2 SVGIG, per germline (reference sequence). The CDR3 is 12 amino acids. The CDR3 nucleotides read TGTGCCTGGAGTGTAGGGGTCGCTCAAGCTTTCTTT. Amino acids: CAWSVGVAQAFF. The entire variable domain, with the rest obtained from reference TRBV30 and TRBJ1-1, is as follows: SQTIHQWPATLVQPVGSPLSLECTVEGTSNPNLYWYRQAAGRGLQLLFYSVGIGQISSEVPQNLSASRPQDRQFILSSKKLLLSDSGFYLCAWSVGVAQAFFGQGTRLTVV.

V gene TRBV7-2 combines with J gene TRBJ2-5; a weak D match, TRBD1 (5 bases). With 2 bases removed from V and 3 bases from J, the gap between germline ends came to 7 bases. The CDR3 extends over 13 amino acids. Germline lookup yields CDR1 SGHTA and CDR2 FQGNSA. The CDR3 loop is CASSLTGEETQYF. DNA for the CDR3: TGTGCCAGCAGCTTAACAGGCGAAGAGACCCAGTACTTC.

This CDR3 is CASSVALAGNTGELFF. DNA of the CDR3: TGTGCCAGCAGCGTAGCACTAGCGGGAAACACCGGGGAGCTGTTTTTT. V gene TRBV9 combines with J gene TRBJ2-2; 10 nucleotides match TRBD2. CDR1 is SGDLS and CDR2 is YYNGEE in the germline V gene. V was clipped by 0 bases and J by 2 bases; unmatched bases: 1. The CDR3 sequence is 16 residues long.

The chain couples TRBV7-2 to TRBJ1-2; D may be TRBD1 (6 bases). There are 14 residues in the CDR3. Germline CDR1 reads SGHTA; CDR2 reads FQGNSA. V gave up 1 base and J gave up 2 bases, with 8 bases separating them. The DNA for the CDR3 is TGTGCCAGCAGCTTAGTCACAGGGAACTATGGCTACACCTTC. Amino acids: CASSLVTGNYGYTF. Filled out from reference TRBV7-2 and TRBJ1-2, the complete variable domain reads GAGVSQSPSNKVTEKGKDVELRCDPISGHTALYWYRQSLGQGLEFLIYFQGNSAPDKSGLPSDRFSAERTGGSVSTLTIQRTQQEDSAVYLCASSLVTGNYGYTFGSGTRLTVV.

The chain is built from TRBV11-1 and TRBJ2-7, with D tentatively TRBD2 (7 bases). In germline, CDR1 is SGHAT, CDR2 FQDESV (reference sequence). With 7 bases removed from V and 5 bases from J, the gap between germline ends came to 18 bases. CDR3 size: 14 residues. The CDR3 DNA reads as TGTGCCAGCACCAAGACGGGGGGCTTGCACGAGCAGTACTTC. It encodes CASTKTGGLHEQYF. The complete variable domain, with remaining parts taken from reference TRBV11-1 and TRBJ2-7, reads EAEVAQSPRYKITEKSQAVAFWCDPISGHATLYWYRQILGQGPELLVQFQDESVVDDSQLPKDRFSAERLKGVDSTLKIQPAELGDSAMYLCASTKTGGLHEQYFGPGTRLTVT.